The rows below give T cell receptor beta chains drawn from one sample of a study of cytomegalovirus exposure and HLA in healthy donors. Repertoires were generated with immunoSEQ multiplex PCR, while TCRdb's copy carries only in-frame clones and drops some. The repertoire holds about 100,000 clones, around 9.1% seen once, with 5% to 6.5% in the top ten. The sequencing input was PBMCs. These receptors were taken from a man aged 35-49 years in good health and CMV-seropositive. The conserved cysteine and the conserved F or W are not part of the CDR3 here. The order of the fields is V gene, CDR3 protein.

>TRBV19
ASSIFGQGPNEQF
>TRBV19
ATKRGSGANVLT
>TRBV6-5
ASNTGGSLSGELF
>TRBV29-1
SVTPNDRSNYGNIQY
>TRBV5-4
ASSLRLAGLYEQY
>TRBV12-5
ASGLVMTSGSPDTQY
>TRBV7-6
ASSLTRGAGKTGELF
>TRBV2
ASSAQGGYT
>TRBV6-1
ASSQGVLGYEQY
>TRBV27
ASSPRQLTEAF
>TRBV5-1
ASSISGRAFEQF
>TRBV11-2
ASSLDSNLGRGGTQY
>TRBV27
ASRIRLQPQH
>TRBV25-1
ASSERAGTANTGELF
>TRBV19
ASSLGSEQY
>TRBV2
ARREPATDTQY
>TRBV6-1
ASRVERNTEAF
>TRBV6-1
ASSDYSWNTEAF
>TRBV19
ASSVSGQGVGNTIY
>TRBV10-3
AISEFRETQY
>TRBV7-9
ASSLSQGSTGANVLT
>TRBV2
ARQSENIQY
>TRBV27
ASSQSGDSSYEQY
>TRBV27
ASSLGRQSEQY
>TRBV2
ASSETGEQF
>TRBV9
ASSMGRINEKLF
>TRBV6-1
ASTRQGNQPQH
>TRBV28
ASTQASYGYT
>TRBV9
ASSAPGQGVYEQY
>TRBV5-4
ASSWGRGFQETQY
>TRBV18
ASSSDKGPTTERY
>TRBV27
ASRLTGDSGNTIY
>TRBV9
ASHRGRGTGELF
>TRBV7-2
ASSRSYEQY
>TRBV29-1
SVVGLAGVSVNNEQF
>TRBV27
ASRWTSGSNEQF
>TRBV27
ASSLKAGRYNEQF
>TRBV5-4
ASSLQRPSYNEQF
>TRBV29-1
SAAQRSLDTQY
>TRBV7-9
AAAGTSGNEQF
>TRBV6-6
ASSYSTDSGANVLT
>TRBV4-1
ASRRGRLGNTGELF
>TRBV7-9
ASMESSYEQY
>TRBV11-3
ASSRAANTGELF
>TRBV7-9
ASSQNGETQY
>TRBV29-1
SVRQGGNSPLH
>TRBV2
ASSVEDYNEQF
>TRBV5-1
ASSWTPGSQGSEQY
>TRBV14
ASSLRGLYTEAF